This T cell receptor (beta chain) originates from a study of cytomegalovirus exposure and HLA in healthy donors. The overall study: Earlier sequencing of some 190 million T cells yielded about 120 million unique TCR beta sequences.

PCR primers comprised 60 Vbeta and 13 Jbeta primers. This table comes from immunoSEQ multiplex PCR, and its TCRdb copy is limited to in-frame clones, with some not included. Among about 91,000 clones listed, 55% to 65% were seen once. Losses at the gene ends were 5 bases for V and 3 bases for J; bases not matched to a gene: 7. The CDR3 consists of 15 residues. Per the germline V gene, CDR1 is SGHTA and CDR2 is FQGNSA. Investigators did not record CMV serostatus for this donor. Comments on this clone: As yet, its antigen is unknown.

The study, taken as a whole, reports: Because they were indistinguishable, some V segments, including TRBV6-2 and TRBV6-3, were excluded. As was reported, the HLA-A and HLA-B alleles of most subjects were accurately predicted from TCR beta sequences.

V usage is TRBV7-2 and J usage is TRBJ2-7, with TRBD2 matching over 10 bases. The sample consisted of PBMCs. The receptor was derived from a human donor in good health. The DNA for the CDR3 is TGTGCCAGCAGCCGCGACGCTAGCGGGGGCTACGAGCAGTACTTC. This gives the protein CASSRDASGGYEQYF.